This TCR beta chain was recorded in a study of CD8 T cells in Susac syndrome. Bulk CD8+ and CD4+ cells came from magnetic negative isolation; CD8+ TEMRA by FACS. Random hexamers primed reverse transcription of about 0.5 to 1 ug RNA. It was immunoSEQ multiplex PCR that amplified TCR beta CDR3 across 54 Vbeta and 13 Jbeta. TCRdb used MiXCR to reprocess the immunoSEQ multiplex PCR reads, holding one entry per CDR3 protein. The table lists 170,000 or so distinct CDR3 sequences, roughly 95% of them singletons. This CDR3 has 17 residues. Germline loops: CDR1 LGHNT, CDR2 FRNRAP. The ends were cut back, 1 base at V and 0 bases at J, with 15 bases in the middle.

This TCR was sampled from a human donor with multiple sclerosis. The V and J genes are TRBV12-5 and TRBJ1-1, with TRBD1 as a possible D gene (6 bases). The sequenced sample consisted of CD8+ T cells from PBMCs. The DNA of the CDR3 is TGTGCTAGTGGTTTGGGATTCACAGGGAGATTGAACACTGAAGCTTTCTTT. Its translation is CASGLGFTGRLNTEAFF.